These 18 T cell receptor beta chains share one sample of origin, sequenced in a study of glioma-infiltrating T cells. TCR alpha and beta CDR3 regions were amplified from RNA using iRepertoire nested multiplex PCR. TCRdb recomputed calls from the multiplex PCR reads with MiXCR, one row per CDR3 protein. In the table there are around 100,000 distinct CDR3 sequences, about 30% of which are singletons. The material sequenced was glioma tissue, nonneoplastic brain tissue, or PBMCs (not recorded which). These receptors were taken from a human donor with low-grade glioma or glioblastoma, undergoing nonglioma brain surgery, or in good health (not recorded which).

Comment on this clonotype: Given a much more abundant clone one base away, this may be a read error. The V and J genes are TRBV11-2 and TRBJ1-1, with D unclear. V was trimmed by 3 bases and J by 7 bases, leaving 12 bases between them. There are 13 residues in the CDR3. Germline CDR1 reads SGHAT; CDR2 reads FQNNGV. CDR3 coding DNA: TGTGCCAGCAGCTTCGGAATACAGTTTGAAGCTTTCTTT. Its protein product is CASSFGIQFEAFF.

On this clonotype itself: Possible read error: a much larger clone is one base away. The V and J genes are TRBV20-1 and TRBJ2-3; 7 bases line up with TRBD2. This CDR3 has 17 residues. J lost 1 base, V lost 6 bases, and 16 bases had no gene match. CDR1 is DFQATT, CDR2 SNEGSKA, per germline (reference sequence). The DNA of the CDR3 is TGCAGTGCCCTACGGGGTAGCGTGGGAGGGGGCACAGATACGCAGTATTTT. Its translation is CSALRGSVGGGTDTQYF.

This clonotype was counted many times. The CDR3 DNA is TGTGCCAGCAGTTACTCGATCCATGCAGGAGAAAACCAAGAGACCCAGTACTTC. Translation: CASSYSIHAGENQETQYF. This rearrangement joins TRBV6-2 or TRBV6-3 to TRBJ2-5; D not certain. Germline CDR1 MNHEY, CDR2 SVGEGT. V was cut by 0 bases and J by 0 bases, with 17 bases left in between. The CDR3 extends over 18 amino acids.

In the case of this clonotype: A read error is possible here, since a much larger clone lies one base away. The genes are TRBV30 and TRBJ2-3; a possible D gene is TRBD2 (7 bases). V was trimmed by 8 bases and J by 7 bases, leaving 28 bases between them. Germline loops: CDR1 GTSNPN, CDR2 SVGIG (reference sequence). The CDR3 is made up of 16 amino acids. CDR3 sequence (DNA): TGTGCCAGTAGTATTTCGGGGGGCGAGCCGACAAATACGCAGTATTTT. Residues: CASSISGGEPTNTQYF.

This clonotype occurred many times. V usage is TRBV27 and J usage is TRBJ1-6; 7 bases match TRBD1. Germline CDR1 reads MNHEY; CDR2 reads SMNVEV (reference sequence). V dropped 7 bases and J dropped 8; count of bases not matched to a gene: 11. The CDR3 contains 15 residues. This CDR3 is CASKKTGASHSPLHF. DNA for the CDR3: TGTGCCAGCAAAAAAACAGGGGCGAGTCATTCACCCCTCCACTTT.

This clonotype was found many times. The chain uses TRBV6-1 and TRBJ1-1; D gene ambiguous. The CDR3 consists of 12 residues. Germline lookup yields CDR1 MNHNS and CDR2 SASEGT. V was trimmed by 2 bases and J by 3 bases, leaving 4 bases between them. For the CDR3, the DNA is TGTGCCAGCAGTGAACAAGACACTGAAGCTTTCTTT. Amino acids: CASSEQDTEAFF.

This clonotype showed up just once. V gene TRBV13 combines with J gene TRBJ1-1, with D tentatively TRBD1 (5 bases). The germline gives CDR1 PRHDT, CDR2 FYEKMQ (reference sequence). V lost 3 bases, J lost 8 bases, and 7 bases lay in between. The CDR3 extends over 11 amino acids. CDR3 protein: CASSLNREAFF. For the CDR3, the DNA is TGTGCCAGCAGCTTGAACAGGGAAGCTTTCTTT.

This clonotype was observed many times. The chain employs TRBV28 and TRBJ2-7; 7 bases align to TRBD1. The germline V gene has CDR1 MDHEN and CDR2 SYDVKM. V lost 6 bases and J lost 3; bases outside the gene matches: 17. This CDR3 spans 17 amino acids. The CDR3 DNA reads as TGTGCCAGCAGGCTAGGGGGCGCGGGTCAGGGTTTCTACGAGCAGTACTTC. Translating it yields CASRLGGAGQGFYEQYF.

This rearrangement joins TRBV29-1 to TRBJ2-5; 10 positions agree with TRBD1. The CDR3 covers 14 residues. The germline V gene encodes CDR1 SQVTM and CDR2 ANQGSEA. The V segment lost 4 bases and the J segment 4 bases; nucleotides outside the gene matches: 6. The CDR3 nucleotides read TGCAGCGTTGCCCCAGGGACAGGGGCAGAGACCCAGTACTTC. Its protein product is CSVAPGTGAETQYF.

This clonotype was recorded a few times. The chain joins TRBV7-2 to TRBJ1-1; possibly TRBD1 for D (5 bases). This CDR3 spans 13 amino acids. The germline V gene encodes CDR1 SGHTA and CDR2 FQGNSA. V was clipped by 5 bases and J by 6 bases, with 13 bases between them. CDR3 DNA: TGTGCCAGCAGCCGTCAGGGTCCCGCTGAAGCTTTCTTT. Translation gives CASSRQGPAEAFF.

The chain joins TRBV12-3 or TRBV12-4 to TRBJ2-5; TRBD1 matches at 8 bases. The CDR3 is 18 residues long. After removal of 4 bases from V and 0 bases from J, the junction contained 13 bases not matched to a gene. CDR3 sequence: CASSSGQGGSPYQETQYF. As DNA, the CDR3 is TGTGCCAGCAGTTCCGGACAGGGAGGTTCGCCGTACCAAGAGACCCAGTACTTC.

This clonotype was observed at least ten times. The V and J genes are TRBV28 and TRBJ2-5; no firm D call. Trimming shortened V by 6 bases and J by 5 bases, and 10 bases separated the two germline ends. The CDR3 runs to 12 residues. CDR1 and CDR2 from the germline V gene are MDHEN and SYDVKM. CDR3 nucleotide sequence: TGTGCCAGCAGCTCGGGCCTGGAGACCCAGTACTTC. Translated: CASSSGLETQYF. Full variable domain (remainder filled in from reference TRBV28 and TRBJ2-5): DVKVTQSSRYLVKRTGEKVFLECVQDMDHENMFWYRQDPGLGLRLIYFSYDVKMKEKGDIPEGYSVSREKKERFSLILESASTNQTSMYLCASSSGLETQYFGPGTRLLVL.

On this clonotype: A read error may explain this, as a much larger clone is one base away. This sequence joins TRBV4-1 and TRBJ1-2; TRBD1 matches 7 bases. The CDR3 runs 16 residues. Germline CDR1 and CDR2: MGHRA and YSYEKL. This chain's CDR3 is CAGSQVGGTVVYGYTF. The CDR3 region has the DNA TGCGCCGGCAGCCAAGTGGGAGGGACAGTAGTATATGGCTACACCTTC.

This clonotype showed up many times. V is TRBV6-1 and J is TRBJ2-1; 9 bases align to TRBD2. Germline values: CDR1 MNHNS, CDR2 SASEGT. Trimming cost V 5 bases and J 0 bases; bases outside gene matches: 5. This CDR3 has 16 residues. The CDR3 DNA sequence: TGTGCCAGCAGTCTGAGCGGGGGGAGCTCCTACAATGAGCAGTTCTTC. Amino acid sequence: CASSLSGGSSYNEQFF.

This clonotype has just a few counts. The chain is built from TRBV24-1 and TRBJ2-5; 8 bases align to TRBD1. CDR1 is KGHDR, CDR2 SFDVKD, per germline. This CDR3 region has 15 residues. Losses at the gene ends were 7 bases for V and 1 base for J; bases not matched to a gene: 7. The CDR3 bases are TGTGCCACCAGCCCCCGACAGGGGCCCCAAGAGACCCAGTACTTC. Its protein is CATSPRQGPQETQYF.

The chain uses TRBV4-1 and TRBJ2-7, with D unclear. Between the trimmed V and J ends, which lost 1 base and 8 bases, there was a span of 12 bases. The CDR3 has 13 amino acids. The V gene's germline CDR1 is MGHRA and CDR2 YSYEKL. Here the CDR3 reads CASSQVTGYQQYF. DNA of the CDR3: TGCGCCAGCAGCCAAGTTACCGGTTACCAGCAGTACTTC.

V usage is TRBV6-1 and J usage is TRBJ2-5; D is uncertain. The germline V gene has CDR1 MNHNS and CDR2 SASEGT. Trimming pared 5 bases from V and 4 bases from J, leaving 17 bases between. This CDR3 comprises 15 residues. The CDR3 here is CASSQYTMAGETQYF. The CDR3 nucleotides read TGTGCCAGCAGTCAATACACAATGGCAGGAGAGACCCAGTACTTC.

The chain has TRBV12-3 or TRBV12-4 and TRBJ2-3; D is uncertain. This CDR3 comprises 14 residues. Trimming took off 6 bases at V and 7 bases at J, with 17 bases between the two ends. DNA of the CDR3: TGTGCCAGCAGAGAGAGGCGCTTGTTAAATACGCAGTATTTT. The encoded protein is CASRERRLLNTQYF.